This entry lists 7 T cell receptor beta chains sequenced from one sample in a study of cytomegalovirus exposure and HLA in healthy donors. The PCR had 60 Vbeta and 13 Jbeta primers. Libraries were prepared by immunoSEQ multiplex PCR; TCRdb keeps only in-frame clonotypes and omits some of them. The sample includes approximately 150,000 clones, roughly three quarters of them seen just once. The material sequenced was PBMCs. These receptors all come from a woman in her forties or fifties in good health and CMV-seropositive.

The rearrangement links TRBV9 to TRBJ1-2; TRBD1 agrees at 7 bases. The J segment lost 6 bases and the V segment lost 3 bases, leaving 5 bases of the junction unmatched. The CDR3 is made up of 13 amino acids. CDR1 and CDR2 from the germline V gene are SGDLS and YYNGEE. DNA of the CDR3: TGTGCCAGCAGCGCGACAGGGATAGATGGCTACACCTTC. Translation gives CASSATGIDGYTF.

This clone showed up just once. V gene TRBV19 combines with J gene TRBJ1-5; 7 positions match TRBD1. V trimming: 7 bases; J trimming: 6 bases; junction bases outside the gene matches: 9. CDR1 and CDR2 from the germline V gene are LNHDA and SQIVND (reference sequence). This CDR3 has 14 residues. The CDR3 region is CASMGTVVVQPQHF. Here the CDR3 DNA reads TGTGCCAGTATGGGGACAGTCGTTGTTCAGCCCCAGCATTTT.

The CDR3: CASRAGTGVGEQYF. The CDR3 DNA is TGCGCCAGCAGGGCCGGGACAGGGGTCGGTGAGCAGTACTTC. The chain links TRBV10-2 to TRBJ2-7, with TRBD1 matching over 10 bases. The CDR3 is 14 amino acids. Trimming removed 6 bases from V and 7 bases from J; junction bases left unmatched: 9. Germline V gene sequence: CDR1 WSHSY, CDR2 SAAADI.

The chain has TRBV4-1 and TRBJ2-2; 10 bases map to TRBD1. Per germline, CDR1 MGHRA and CDR2 YSYEKL. The CDR3 extends over 17 amino acids. Germline trimming cut 2 bases from V and 6 bases from J; bases unmatched to any gene: 9. CDR3 DNA sequence: TGCGCCAGCAGCCAAACCCGGGACAGGGGTTCTGCCGGGGAGCTGTTTTTT. This codes for CASSQTRDRGSAGELFF.

The CDR3 DNA reads TGTGCCAGCAGCCCGACAGGGGCTTACAATGAGCAGTTCTTC. Amino acid sequence: CASSPTGAYNEQFF. The chain carries TRBV7-9 and TRBJ2-1, with 8 bases lining up with TRBD1. The CDR3 is 14 amino acids. The V gene end was trimmed by 5 bases and the J gene end by 4 bases; junction bases not matched to a gene: 4. The germline gives CDR1 SEHNR, CDR2 FQNEAQ (reference sequence).

As concerns this clone: Other DNA sequences of this sample code for an identical CDR3. The chain recombines TRBV9 with TRBJ2-1; 11 bases fit TRBD2. J gave up 4 bases and V 4 bases, and 4 bases lay outside the gene matches. Germline V gene sequence: CDR1 SGDLS, CDR2 YYNGEE. The CDR3 spans 15 residues. The CDR3 spells CASSFGTSGYNEQFF. CDR3 bases: TGTGCCAGCAGCTTCGGGACTAGCGGATACAATGAGCAGTTCTTC.

CDR3 sequence (DNA): TGTGCCAGTAGTATGGGACAGGGTACCGGGAATTCACCCCTCCACTTT. It codes for CASSMGQGTGNSPLHF. The chain links TRBV19 to TRBJ1-6; 9 bases align to TRBD1. Trimming removed 3 bases from V and 7 bases from J; junction bases left unmatched: 7. This CDR3 is built from 16 residues. CDR1 and CDR2 (germline): LNHDA, SQIVND (reference sequence).